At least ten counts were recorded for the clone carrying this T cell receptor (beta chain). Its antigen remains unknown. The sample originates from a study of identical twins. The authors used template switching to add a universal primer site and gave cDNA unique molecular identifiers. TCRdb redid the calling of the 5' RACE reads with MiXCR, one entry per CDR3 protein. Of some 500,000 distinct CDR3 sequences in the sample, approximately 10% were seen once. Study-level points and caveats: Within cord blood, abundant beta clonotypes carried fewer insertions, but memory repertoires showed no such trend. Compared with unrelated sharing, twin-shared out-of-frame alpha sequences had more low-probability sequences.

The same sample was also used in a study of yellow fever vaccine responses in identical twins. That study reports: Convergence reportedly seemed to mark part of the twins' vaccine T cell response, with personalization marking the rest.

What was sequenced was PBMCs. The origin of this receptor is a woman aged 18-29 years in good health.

In nucleotides, the CDR3 is TGTGCCAGCAGCTCCAGACTAGCGGGGGGAATCAATGAGCAGTTCTTC. Translation: CASSSRLAGGINEQFF. The rearrangement joins TRBV11-2 to TRBJ2-1; 13 bases fit TRBD2. CDR1 is SGHAT and CDR2 is FQNNGV in the germline V gene. This CDR3 region has 16 residues. V lost 4 bases to trimming and J lost 6 bases; unmatched junction nucleotides: 6.